The clone carrying this T cell receptor (beta chain) showed up many times. Its antigen is undetermined. This sample is drawn from a study of blood T cells in healthy people across ages. The CDR3 has 15 amino acids. J lost 5 bases, V lost 4 bases, and 3 bases had no gene match. The germline CDR1 and CDR2 sequences are MNHNY and SVGAGI (reference sequence). Combining a sample-barcoded 5' primer with a J-beta primer mix, a second PCR ran for about 6 to 12 cycles. Every sample returned 2.5 million or more CDR3-containing paired-end reads. Using its own MiXCR run on the 5' RACE reads, TCRdb lists one record per CDR3 protein. The sample shows 1.5 million to 2 million distinct CDR3 sequences, 28% of them seen only once. Overall study findings and caveats: As age increased, TCR beta diversity per million T cells fell in a roughly linear fashion. Unsorted PBMCs prevented conclusive naive versus antigen-experienced comparison.

The sample consisted of blood. This receptor was identified in a woman in her 30s in good health. This chain uses TRBV6-6 with TRBJ2-5, with TRBD2 matching 14 bases. In DNA form, the CDR3 reads TGTGCCAGCAGTTCCGGGACTAGCGGGAGTGAGACCCAGTACTTC. Its translation: CASSSGTSGSETQYF.